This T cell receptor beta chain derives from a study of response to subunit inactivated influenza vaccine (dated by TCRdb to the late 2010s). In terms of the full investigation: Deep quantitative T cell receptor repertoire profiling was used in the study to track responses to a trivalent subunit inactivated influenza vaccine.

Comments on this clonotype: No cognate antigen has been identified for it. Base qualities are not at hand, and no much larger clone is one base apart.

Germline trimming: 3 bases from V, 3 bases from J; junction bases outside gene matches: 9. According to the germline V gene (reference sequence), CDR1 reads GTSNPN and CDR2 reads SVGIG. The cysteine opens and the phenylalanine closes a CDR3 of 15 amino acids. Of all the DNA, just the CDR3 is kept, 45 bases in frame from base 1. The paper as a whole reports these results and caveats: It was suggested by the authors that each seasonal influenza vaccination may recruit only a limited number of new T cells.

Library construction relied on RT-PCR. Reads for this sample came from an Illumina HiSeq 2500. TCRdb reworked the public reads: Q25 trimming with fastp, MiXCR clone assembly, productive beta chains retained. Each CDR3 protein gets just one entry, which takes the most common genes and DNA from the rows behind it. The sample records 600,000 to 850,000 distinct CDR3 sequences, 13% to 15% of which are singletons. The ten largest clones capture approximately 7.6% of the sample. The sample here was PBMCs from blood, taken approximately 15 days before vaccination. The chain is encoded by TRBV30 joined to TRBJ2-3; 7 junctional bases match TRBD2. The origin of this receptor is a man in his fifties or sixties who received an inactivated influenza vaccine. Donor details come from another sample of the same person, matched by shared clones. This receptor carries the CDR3 CAWRPGRAGTDTQYF. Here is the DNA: TGTGCCTGGAGGCCAGGAAGAGCGGGAACAGATACGCAGTATTTT.